This T cell receptor (beta chain) was obtained from a study of identical twins. As for this clonotype: The antigen remains unidentified.

The germline V gene encodes CDR1 SGHVS and CDR2 FNYEAQ. The CDR3 contains 19 residues. Trimming took 1 base from V and 0 from J, leaving 16 bases between them. Overall study results and limits: Abundant beta clonotypes from cord blood had fewer insertions, unlike memory repertoires, which showed none.

One entry per CDR3 protein results from TCRdb running MiXCR on the 5' RACE reads. The repertoire holds some 710,000 distinct CDR3 sequences, with 6.1% as singletons. The sequencing input was naive T cells sorted from blood. This clonotype was obtained from a man aged 18 to 30 in good health. The rearrangement uses TRBV7-6 and TRBJ2-6; D is perhaps TRBD2 (6 bases). CDR3 amino acids: CASSLVGTVAYSGANVLTF. In DNA form, the CDR3 reads TGTGCCAGCAGCTTAGTCGGGACTGTTGCCTACTCTGGGGCCAACGTCCTGACTTTC.